The 22 T cell receptor beta chains below were found in one sample sequenced in a study of breast tumors, draining lymph nodes, adjacent tissues. Samples came from axillary lymph nodes draining the breast cancer. TCRdb called the multiplex PCR reads again in MiXCR, with one record for every CDR3 protein. Among over 200,000 distinct CDR3 sequences, about 34% were seen once, and the ten largest hold 3% to 4.5%. The specimen was axillary lymph node tissue. Receptors were obtained from a female donor with breast cancer. Some clones in this sample may be carry-over from other donors' samples.

Worth noting for this clonotype: A read error may be the cause here, since a much bigger clone is one base away. The chain carries TRBV20-1 and TRBJ2-1; 10 nucleotides align to TRBD2. V gave up 5 bases and J gave up 9 bases; unmatched junction bases: 10. CDR1 is DFQATT and CDR2 is SNEGSKA in the germline V gene (reference sequence). The CDR3 consists of 14 residues. The CDR3 region is CSADLAGVYTEQFF. The CDR3 nucleotides are TGCAGTGCTGACCTAGCGGGAGTTTATACTGAGCAGTTCTTC.

This rearrangement joins TRBV28 to TRBJ1-2, with D maybe TRBD1 (5 bases). This CDR3 has 15 residues. Germline V gene sequence: CDR1 MDHEN, CDR2 SYDVKM. V was shortened by 5 bases and J by 4 bases, with 17 bases between the two germline ends. Here the CDR3 DNA reads TGTGCCAGCAGTGTCCCGGGACCGAGTTTCTATGGCTACACCTTC. Encoded protein: CASSVPGPSFYGYTF.

This clonotype occurred many times. This sequence joins TRBV12-3 or TRBV12-4 and TRBJ2-2; 9 bases fit TRBD1. J was trimmed by 7 bases and V by 5 bases; bases with no gene match: 11. The CDR3 spans 16 residues. In DNA, the CDR3 is TGTGCCAGCAGTCCGGACAGGGGAATCGTGTACGGGGAGCTGTTTTTT. Encoded protein: CASSPDRGIVYGELFF.

As concerns this clonotype: The junction departs from the called germline gene at one end, perhaps through a read error. This sequence joins TRBV19 and TRBJ2-3; TRBD2 matches 12 bases. The CDR3 runs to 13 residues. Germline V gene data show CDR1 as LNHDA and CDR2 as SQIVND (reference sequence). As DNA, the CDR3 is TGTGCCAGCAGACTAGCGGGAGCAGATGCGCAGTATTTT. It specifies CASRLAGADAQYF.

This clonotype appeared many times. CDR3 DNA: TGCAGTGCTAGAGGAGGGACAGGGGGCTTGGAGACCCAGTACTTC. This encodes CSARGGTGGLETQYF. V is TRBV20-1 and J is TRBJ2-5; 12 positions match TRBD1. V shed 1 base and J 5 bases; nucleotides not matched to a gene: 5. The CDR3 length is 15 residues. Germline-derived CDR1 and CDR2 are DFQATT and SNEGSKA (reference sequence).

This clonotype occurred a few times. Relative to the germline gene, one junction end is altered; a read error may explain this. This chain uses TRBV6-4 with TRBJ1-5, with TRBD1 as a possible D gene (5 bases). Germline CDR1 is MRHNA and CDR2 is SNTAGT. This CDR3 contains 16 residues. The CDR3 sequence: CASSHSRRGFTQPQHF. The CDR3 DNA reads TGTGCCAGCAGTCACTCGAGGCGGGGGTTTACTCAGCCCCAGCATTTT.

This clonotype was found many times. The CDR3 coding sequence is TGCAGCGTTGAACTAGCGGGGACGAACACCGGGGAGCTGTTTTTT. Amino acids: CSVELAGTNTGELFF. The J gene is TRBJ2-2, the V gene TRBV29-1, with TRBD2 matching 9 bases. Germline V gene data show CDR1 as SQVTM and CDR2 as ANQGSEA. CDR3 length: 15 amino acids. With 2 bases clipped from V and 0 bases from J, the junction kept 1 base outside the gene matches.

This clonotype has at least ten counts. The chain carries TRBV5-1 and TRBJ2-3; D is possibly TRBD1 (5 bases). The ends were cut back, 4 bases at V and 6 bases at J, with 18 bases in the middle. This CDR3 contains 15 residues. Germline V CDR1 and CDR2: SGHRS, YFSETQ. CDR3 sequence (DNA): TGCGCCAGCAGCATAGGTTCACAGGATTTGGATACGCAGTATTTT. It specifies CASSIGSQDLDTQYF.

The rearrangement links TRBV6-5 to TRBJ2-7; 7 nucleotides match TRBD2. This CDR3 is built from 14 residues. Trimming cost V 0 bases and J 3 bases; bases outside gene matches: 2. Germline V gives CDR1 MNHEY, CDR2 SVGAGI. The CDR3 nucleotides are TGTGCCAGCAGTTACTCCGGGACTAACTACGAGCAGTACTTC. This codes for CASSYSGTNYEQYF.

In its sample, this clonotype was seen many times. V and J are TRBV12-3 or TRBV12-4 and TRBJ2-7; weak D call: TRBD1 (5 bases). The V end lost 5 bases, the J end lost 4 bases, and 12 bases lay between the germline ends. There are 13 residues in the CDR3. The CDR3: CASSRGQVYEQYF. DNA of the CDR3: TGTGCCAGCAGTCGCGGACAAGTTTACGAGCAGTACTTC.

This clonotype was seen only once. V is TRBV25-1 and J is TRBJ2-2; a weak D match, TRBD2 (6 bases). Trimming stripped 0 bases from V and 2 bases from J, with 10 bases between. Germline V gene lookup returns CDR1 MGHDK and CDR2 SYGVNS. The CDR3 runs to 16 residues. As DNA, the CDR3 is TGTGCCAGCAGTGAATACGGCGGGATAAACACCGGGGAGCTGTTTTTT. Encoded protein: CASSEYGGINTGELFF.

This clonotype was seen at least ten times. CDR3 amino acids: CSVDRLHYGYTF. In DNA form, the CDR3 reads TGCAGCGTTGACAGGTTGCACTATGGCTACACCTTC. J is TRBJ1-2 and V is TRBV29-1; D is ambiguous. Trimming removed 3 bases at V and 3 bases at J, with 8 bases between. CDR1 and CDR2 (germline): SQVTM, ANQGSEA. The CDR3 is 12 amino acids.

In nucleotides, the CDR3 is TGTGCCAGCAGTGATGGGGGGGATACGCAGTATTTT. This translates into CASSDGGDTQYF. V is TRBV6-1 and J is TRBJ2-3, with a possible D match to TRBD2 (6 bases). CDR1 is MNHNS and CDR2 is SASEGT in the germline V gene. The CDR3 loop spans 12 amino acids. Between the trimmed V and J ends, which lost 3 bases and 6 bases, there was a span of 7 bases.

This clonotype was observed many times. J is TRBJ2-1 and V is TRBV19, with a weak D call TRBD2 (6 bases). The length of the CDR3 is 15 residues. V was shortened by 3 bases and J by 4 bases, with 13 bases between the two germline ends. The germline CDR1 and CDR2 sequences are LNHDA and SQIVND (reference sequence). Here the CDR3 reads CASSMADSGYNEQFF. The CDR3 bases are TGTGCCAGTAGTATGGCGGATAGCGGATACAATGAGCAGTTCTTC.

This clonotype appeared many times. This sequence joins TRBV7-2 and TRBJ1-6, with D possibly TRBD1 on 6 matching bases. Germline CDR1 SGHTA, CDR2 FQGNSA. V was cut by 3 bases and J by 7 bases, with 13 bases left in between. CDR3 size: 15 residues. CDR3 region: CASSFSRQGNSPLHF. CDR3 nucleotide sequence: TGTGCCAGCAGCTTTTCGCGTCAGGGGAATTCACCCCTCCACTTT.

The chain links TRBV24-1 to TRBJ1-4; D gene ambiguous. V was clipped by 10 bases and J by 7 bases, with 9 bases between them. Germline V gene data show CDR1 as KGHDR and CDR2 as SFDVKD. This CDR3 spans 11 amino acids. The CDR3 loop is CATSTGEKLFF. As DNA, the CDR3 is TGTGCCACGTCAACGGGTGAAAAACTGTTTTTT.

A few counts support this clonotype. The gene calls are TRBV7-2 and TRBJ2-5; 8 bases are a match to TRBD2. The germline gives CDR1 SGHTA, CDR2 FQGNSA. The CDR3 is 17 amino acids. The J segment lost 4 bases and the V segment lost 3 bases, leaving 13 bases of the junction unmatched. The CDR3 region has the DNA TGTGCCAGCAGCTTTCGTAGTCGGGGGGGCCTGGGAGAGACCCAGTACTTC. Protein sequence: CASSFRSRGGLGETQYF.

This clonotype was observed at least ten times. This sequence joins TRBV18 and TRBJ2-7, with 8 nucleotides matching TRBD2. J lost 4 bases, V lost 3 bases, and 8 bases had no gene match. The CDR3 is made up of 15 amino acids. Per germline, CDR1 KGHSH and CDR2 LQKENI. The DNA for the CDR3 is TGTGCCAGCTCACCTTCGGGAGGGGAATCGTACGAGCAGTACTTC. It codes for CASSPSGGESYEQYF. The full variable domain, its missing parts supplied by reference TRBV18 and TRBJ2-7, is NAGVMQNPRHLVRRRGQEARLRCSPMKGHSHVYWYRQLPEEGLKFMVYLQKENIIDESGMPKERFSAEFPKEGPSILRIQQVVRGDSAAYFCASSPSGGESYEQYFGPGTRLTVT.

At least ten counts were recorded for this clonotype. The J gene is TRBJ2-7, the V gene TRBV7-3; 7 bases agree with TRBD1. V gave up 4 bases and J gave up 7 bases; unmatched junction bases: 7. The germline V gene encodes CDR1 SGHTA and CDR2 FQGTGA. The CDR3 runs to 13 residues. Here the CDR3 DNA reads TGTGCCAGCAGCTCGGGACAGTCGGGAGAGCAGTACTTC. As protein: CASSSGQSGEQYF.

This clonotype was detected only a few times. This chain uses TRBV12-3 or TRBV12-4 with TRBJ1-5, with a possible D match to TRBD1 (6 bases). CDR3 size: 15 residues. With 7 bases removed from V and 0 bases from J, the gap between germline ends came to 13 bases. The CDR3 loop is CASKIQGISNQPQHF. Here the CDR3 DNA reads TGTGCCAGCAAAATACAGGGTATTAGCAATCAGCCCCAGCATTTT.

The chain employs TRBV20-1 and TRBJ2-3; 12 nucleotides line up with TRBD2. CDR3 size: 15 residues. V lost 2 bases, J lost 2 bases, and 2 bases stayed unmatched. From germline, CDR1 is DFQATT and CDR2 SNEGSKA (reference sequence). CDR3 coding DNA: TGCAGTGCTAGACTAGCGGGAGGGATCACAGATACGCAGTATTTT. This sequence encodes CSARLAGGITDTQYF.

About this clonotype itself: Its ends do not fully match the called genes, so a read error is possible. V usage is TRBV7-3 and J usage is TRBJ1-4; no clear D. The CDR3 covers 16 residues. Germline V lookup: CDR1 SGHTA, CDR2 FQGTGA. CDR3 in amino acids: CASSSAWKGHNEKLLF. CDR3 in DNA: TGTGCCAGCAGCTCAGCGTGGAAGGGCCATAATGAAAAACTGCTTTTT.